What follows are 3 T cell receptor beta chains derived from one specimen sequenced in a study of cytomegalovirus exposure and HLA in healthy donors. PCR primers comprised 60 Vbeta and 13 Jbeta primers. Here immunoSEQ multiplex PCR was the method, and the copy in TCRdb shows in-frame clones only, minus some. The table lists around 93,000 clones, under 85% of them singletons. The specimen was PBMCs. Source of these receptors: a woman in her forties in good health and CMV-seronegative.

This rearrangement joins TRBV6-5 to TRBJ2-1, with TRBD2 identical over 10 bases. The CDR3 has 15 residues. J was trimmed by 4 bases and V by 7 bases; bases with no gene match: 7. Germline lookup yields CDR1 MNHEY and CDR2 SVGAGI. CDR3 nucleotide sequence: TGTGCCAGCATCCCTAGCGGGAGTTGGTACAATGAGCAGTTCTTC. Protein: CASIPSGSWYNEQFF.

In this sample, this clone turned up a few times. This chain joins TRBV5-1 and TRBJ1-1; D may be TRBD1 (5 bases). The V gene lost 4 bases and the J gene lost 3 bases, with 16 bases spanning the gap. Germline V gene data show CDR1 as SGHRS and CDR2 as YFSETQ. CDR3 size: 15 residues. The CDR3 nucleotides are TGCGCCAGCAGCCCGGGACTCCTTTCCCACACTGAAGCTTTCTTT. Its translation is CASSPGLLSHTEAFF.

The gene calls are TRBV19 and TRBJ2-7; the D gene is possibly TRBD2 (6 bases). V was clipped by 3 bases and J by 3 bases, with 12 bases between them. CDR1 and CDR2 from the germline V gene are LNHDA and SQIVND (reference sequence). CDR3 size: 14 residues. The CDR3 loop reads CASSIGRDGYEQYF. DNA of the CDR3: TGTGCCAGTAGTATTGGGCGGGACGGCTACGAGCAGTACTTC.